This T cell receptor (beta chain) was identified in a study of neurological immune-mediated disorders. Germline V gene data show CDR1 as MNHEY and CDR2 as SVGAGI. The CDR3 contains 13 residues. V shed 6 bases and J shed 4 bases, with 11 bases lying between them. This clonotype was seen repeatedly, ten times or more. Its target is not known. Whole-study results and caveats: None of the CDR3 amino acid sequences of expanded clones recurred across subjects, suggesting private repertoires in all groups.

TCRdb fed the 5' RACE reads into MiXCR, producing one record per CDR3 protein. The sample carries 60,000 or so distinct CDR3 sequences, over 9.5% recorded once. Sequenced material: PBMCs. V usage is TRBV6-5 and J usage is TRBJ2-3; D remains unclear. The receptor was derived from a man in his 60s in good health. CDR3 sequence (DNA): TGTGCCAGCAGGTACCGCGGCGCAGATACGCAGTATTTT. This translates into CASRYRGADTQYF.